The next 26 T cell receptor beta chains were all read from a single sample in a study of T cells in Graves' hyperthyroidism and ophthalmopathy. The source material, RNA transcripts, was used to amplify TCR beta CDR3 regions. Carried out on the TCR CDR3, a first-round RT-PCR used the HTBI primer set. TCRdb recomputed calls from the multiplex PCR reads with MiXCR, one row per CDR3 protein. The table includes 600,000 or so distinct CDR3 sequences, just over 45% detected once. Sequencing was carried out using peripheral blood or thyroid tissue (not recorded which). These receptor sequences come from a young woman with Graves' hyperthyroidism.

This clonotype was recorded at least ten times. The rearrangement joins TRBV7-9 to TRBJ1-2, with no clear D. The germline V gene has CDR1 SEHNR and CDR2 FQNEAQ (reference sequence). CDR3 length equals 13 residues. V lost 1 base, J lost 8 bases, and 11 bases lay in between. This CDR3 reads CASSLDGRGGYTF. DNA for the CDR3: TGTGCCAGCAGCTTAGACGGACGTGGGGGCTACACCTTC.

This clonotype has just a few counts. The V and J genes are TRBV2 and TRBJ1-6, with D possibly TRBD1 on 5 matching bases. The ends were cut back, 4 bases at V and 6 bases at J, with 19 bases in the middle. Per the germline V gene, CDR1 is SNHLY and CDR2 is FYNNEI. This CDR3 is built from 17 residues. The chain's CDR3 is CASSAAGTEGFNSPLHF. Written as DNA, the CDR3 is TGTGCCAGCAGTGCCGCCGGGACGGAGGGGTTTAATTCACCCCTCCACTTT.

The rearrangement joins TRBV15 to TRBJ2-7; D is unclear. Trimming pared 1 base from V and 7 bases from J, leaving 14 bases between. Germline values: CDR1 LNHNV, CDR2 YYDKDF (reference sequence). CDR3 size: 14 residues. The CDR3: CATSRVEPVSEQYF. CDR3 DNA: TGTGCCACCAGCAGAGTTGAACCTGTGAGTGAGCAGTACTTC. Supplemented by reference TRBV15 and TRBJ2-7, the full variable domain reads DAMVIQNPRYQVTQFGKPVTLSCSQTLNHNVMYWYQQKSSQAPKLLFHYYDKDFNNEADTPDNFQSRRPNTSFCFLDIRSPGLGDTAMYLCATSRVEPVSEQYFGPGTRLTVT.

The genes are TRBV10-3 and TRBJ2-5, with a tentative D call TRBD1 (6 bases). Trimming stripped 10 bases from V and 5 bases from J, with 23 bases between. This CDR3 is built from 15 residues. The germline V gene encodes CDR1 ENHRY and CDR2 SYGVKD. The DNA of the CDR3 is TGTGCCAGCGCCTACAGGGTGGGGGTAGTGGAGACCCAGTACTTC. Its protein is CASAYRVGVVETQYF.

CDR3 nucleotides: TGCAGTGCCCGCATGTCGAGACTAGCGGGAGGGTACCACGAGCAGTACTTC. Translated, it gives CSARMSRLAGGYHEQYF. The gene calls are TRBV20-1 and TRBJ2-7; 14 bases are a match to TRBD2. The junction had 15 bases not matched to a gene; V was cut back by 6 bases and J by 5 bases. Germline V gives CDR1 DFQATT, CDR2 SNEGSKA (reference sequence). The CDR3 spans 17 residues.

The rearrangement joins TRBV15 to TRBJ2-6, with 7 bases fitting TRBD2. The trim removed 3 bases at V and 3 bases at J, leaving 8 bases unmatched. The CDR3 runs to 17 residues. The germline V gene has CDR1 LNHNV and CDR2 YYDKDF (reference sequence). As DNA, the CDR3 is TGTGCCACCAGCAGGCCCACGGGGGGTAATGGGGCCAACGTCCTGACTTTC. It translates to CATSRPTGGNGANVLTF. The variable domain in full, completed from reference TRBV15 and TRBJ2-6, reads DAMVIQNPRYQVTQFGKPVTLSCSQTLNHNVMYWYQQKSSQAPKLLFHYYDKDFNNEADTPDNFQSRRPNTSFCFLDIRSPGLGDTAMYLCATSRPTGGNGANVLTFGAGSRLTVL.

This clonotype has more than one count but fewer than ten. The rearrangement uses TRBV19 and TRBJ1-2; the D gene is possibly TRBD1 (6 bases). Trimming pared 6 bases from V and 4 bases from J, leaving 18 bases between. CDR3 length: 15 residues. The germline gives CDR1 LNHDA, CDR2 SQIVND (reference sequence). The CDR3 DNA is TGTGCCAGTAGCCCCCCAACAGGGAGAGGCTATGGCTACACCTTC. Translated, it gives CASSPPTGRGYGYTF.

This clonotype was observed a few times. V usage is TRBV19 and J usage is TRBJ2-7; D possibly corresponds to TRBD1 (6 bases). From germline, CDR1 is LNHDA and CDR2 SQIVND (reference sequence). This CDR3 has 15 residues. The V end was cut by 4 bases, the J end by 5 bases, with 18 bases between. CDR3 protein: CASSTPGQSENEQYF. DNA of the CDR3: TGTGCCAGTAGTACACCGGGACAATCAGAAAACGAGCAGTACTTC.

This clonotype was observed a handful of times. The chain carries TRBV20-1 and TRBJ1-5; D remains unclear. This CDR3 is 15 amino acids long. Trimming pared 3 bases from V and 0 bases from J, leaving 12 bases between. In germline, CDR1 is DFQATT, CDR2 SNEGSKA (reference sequence). The DNA of the CDR3 is TGCAGTGCTAGTGCCGTCCCTTATAGCAATCAGCCCCAGCATTTT. Translated, it gives CSASAVPYSNQPQHF.

This clonotype occurred a few times. This sequence joins TRBV4-1 and TRBJ1-1; weak D call: TRBD1 (6 bases). The CDR3 has 14 residues. Germline CDR1 is MGHRA and CDR2 is YSYEKL. Trimming shortened V by 1 base and J by 5 bases, and 11 bases separated the two germline ends. CDR3 in amino acids: CASSQAGRGTEAFF. CDR3 in DNA: TGCGCCAGCAGCCAAGCTGGCAGGGGTACTGAAGCTTTCTTT.

This clonotype was counted a single time. The rearrangement uses TRBV29-1 and TRBJ1-4; D call uncertain. Trimming stripped 0 bases from V and 8 bases from J, with 10 bases between. This CDR3 region has 13 residues. Germline-derived CDR1 and CDR2 are SQVTM and ANQGSEA. The CDR3 nucleotides read TGCAGCGTTGAAGATCTGGGTGGAGAAAAACTGTTTTTT. This gives the protein CSVEDLGGEKLFF.

This clonotype has just a few counts. V gene TRBV7-3 combines with J gene TRBJ2-5; 7 nucleotides line up with TRBD1. Germline-derived CDR1 and CDR2 are SGHTA and FQGTGA. The CDR3 consists of 15 residues. The J segment lost 5 bases and the V segment lost 6 bases, leaving 12 bases of the junction unmatched. The CDR3 sequence: CASRSRQGARETQYF. The CDR3 DNA sequence: TGTGCCAGCAGATCCAGACAGGGAGCAAGGGAGACCCAGTACTTC.

This clonotype was recorded at least ten times. V gene TRBV25-1 combines with J gene TRBJ1-1; D remains ambiguous. The germline V gene has CDR1 MGHDK and CDR2 SYGVNS. CDR3 size: 15 residues. Trimming cost V 4 bases and J 4 bases, with 16 bases left between them. CDR3 sequence: CASSAEGSLTTEAFF. The CDR3, as DNA: TGTGCCAGCAGTGCAGAGGGCAGCCTAACCACTGAAGCTTTCTTT.

This clonotype was found many times. The gene calls are TRBV24-1 and TRBJ2-7; 9 nucleotides match TRBD1. The CDR3 length is 14 residues. The ends lost 2 bases at V and 5 bases at J; junction bases unmatched: 3. Germline loops: CDR1 KGHDR, CDR2 SFDVKD. CDR3 loop: CATSDSGTGNEQYF. The CDR3 DNA reads TGTGCCACCAGTGATTCCGGGACAGGGAACGAGCAGTACTTC.

This clonotype appeared once. This could be a read error, since a much larger clone is one nucleotide away. The CDR3 sequence is CASSGVRFGYTF. CDR3 in DNA: TGTGCCAGCAGTGGGGTGCGTTTTGGCTACACCTTC. The V gene is TRBV2, the J gene TRBJ1-2; D is undetermined. The CDR3 is 12 amino acids. Germline lookup yields CDR1 SNHLY and CDR2 FYNNEI. Trimming took 4 bases from V and 7 from J, leaving 10 bases between them.

The V gene is TRBV7-2, the J gene TRBJ2-7; TRBD1 might be the D (6 bases). V lost 5 bases and J lost 0, with 11 bases in between. There are 14 residues in the CDR3. Germline V gene lookup returns CDR1 SGHTA and CDR2 FQGNSA. In DNA, the CDR3 is TGTGCCAGCAGCAGGGGGACAAACTCCTACGAGCAGTACTTC. It encodes CASSRGTNSYEQYF.

This clonotype was seen a few times. This chain connects TRBV7-2 to TRBJ2-7; 9 bases are shared with TRBD2. Germline assignment: CDR1 SGHTA and CDR2 FQGNSA. The junction had 5 bases not matched to a gene; V was cut back by 5 bases and J by 0 bases. The CDR3 has 15 residues. The CDR3 nucleotides read TGTGCCAGCAGCAGTAGCGGGAGCCTCTCCTACGAGCAGTACTTC. It codes for CASSSSGSLSYEQYF.

This clonotype was seen a single time. This chain links TRBV24-1 with TRBJ1-5, with TRBD1 as a possible D gene (5 bases). The CDR3 has 14 residues. V lost 7 bases and J lost 7, with 16 bases in between. The V gene's germline CDR1 is KGHDR and CDR2 SFDVKD. The CDR3 bases are TGTGCCACCAGCGAGCAGGGCGACGGACAGCCCCAGCATTTT. This translates into CATSEQGDGQPQHF.

About this clonotype: Without the conserved terminal phenylalanine or tryptophan, this CDR3 likely stems from a read error. This rearrangement joins TRBV7-3 to TRBJ1-1, with D hard to call. V was clipped by 5 bases and J by 5 bases, with 12 bases between them. CDR1 SGHTA and CDR2 FQGTGA come from the germline V gene. The length of the CDR3 is 13 residues. The CDR3 region is CASSEPPETEAFS. The CDR3 nucleotides read TGTGCCAGCAGCGAACCACCAGAGACTGAAGCTTTCTCT.

Turning to this clonotype: The junction and the germline gene differ at one end; a read error may be behind it. This chain links TRBV29-1 with TRBJ1-1; D not certain. The CDR3 totals 17 residues. CDR1 and CDR2 from the germline V gene are SQVTM and ANQGSEA. The CDR3 loop is CSVEQIVREERNTKAFF. In nucleotides, the CDR3 is TGCAGCGTTGAACAGATCGTTCGGGAAGAAAGGAACACTAAAGCTTTCTTT.

The gene calls are TRBV10-3 and TRBJ1-1; D unresolved. Germline values: CDR1 ENHRY, CDR2 SYGVKD. CDR3 size: 13 residues. Trimming took off 3 bases at V and 4 bases at J, with 9 bases between the two ends. CDR3 sequence: CAISDTGSTEAFF. The CDR3 region has the DNA TGTGCCATCAGTGACACGGGGAGCACTGAAGCTTTCTTT.

This chain joins TRBV2 and TRBJ1-2; D is unresolved. Germline lookup yields CDR1 SNHLY and CDR2 FYNNEI. V shed 7 bases and J shed 0 bases, with 6 bases lying between them. This CDR3 comprises 12 residues. The CDR3 region is CASTDTNYGYTF. The CDR3 bases are TGTGCCAGCACAGATACTAACTATGGCTACACCTTC.

As regards this clonotype: One end of the junction is discordant with germline, which a read error may explain. This chain joins TRBV7-9 and TRBJ2-5; 8 bases align to TRBD1. CDR1 and CDR2 (germline): SEHNR, FQNEAQ (reference sequence). This CDR3 region has 15 residues. The CDR3 sequence: CASSQDSGGLETQYF. The CDR3 DNA follows: TGCGCCAGCAGCCAGGACTCAGGGGGCCTGGAGACCCAGTACTTC.

The sample holds a few counts of this clonotype. The V call is TRBV2, the J call TRBJ2-7, with D possibly being TRBD2 (5 bases). Germline CDR1 is SNHLY and CDR2 is FYNNEI. Trimming left V 4 bases short and J 3 bases short, with 19 bases between. The CDR3 length is 16 residues. The CDR3 coding sequence is TGTGCCAGCAGTGGGAGGTTGTCTGGTCCAGTCTACGAGCAGTACTTC. It codes for CASSGRLSGPVYEQYF.

This clonotype was seen at least ten times. This chain uses TRBV7-9 with TRBJ1-6; D might be TRBD1 (5 bases). CDR1 SEHNR and CDR2 FQNEAQ come from the germline V gene (reference sequence). There are 15 residues in the CDR3. Deletions cut 1 base from V and 8 bases from J, with 12 bases between. The CDR3 DNA follows: TGTGCCAGCAGCTTAGAGCAGGGAGAATATTCACCCCTCCACTTT. Its translation is CASSLEQGEYSPLHF. Based on the CDR3 plus reference TRBV7-9 and TRBJ1-6, the full variable domain is DTGVSQNPRHKITKRGQNVTFRCDPISEHNRLYWYRQTLGQGPEFLTYFQNEAQLEKSRLLSDRFSAERPKGSFSTLEIQRTEQGDSAMYLCASSLEQGEYSPLHFGNGTRLTVT.

As regards this clonotype: Since a much larger clone is just one base distant, this may be a read error. The rearrangement joins TRBV7-9 to TRBJ1-5; unclear D gene. CDR3 length: 13 amino acids. Germline CDR1 and CDR2: SEHNR and FQNEAQ (reference sequence). The CDR3 region is CASGFGSNQPQHF. The DNA for the CDR3 is TGTGCCAGCGGCTTTGGGAGCAATCAGCCCCAGCATTTT. The full variable domain, with the rest looked up from reference TRBV7-9 and TRBJ1-5, is DTGVSQNPRHKITKRGQNVTFRCDPISEHNRLYWYRQTLGQGPEFLTYFQNEAQLEKSRLLSDRFSAERPKGSFSTLEIQRTEQGDSAMYLCASGFGSNQPQHFGDGTRLSIL.